This entry is about one TCR beta chain. Antigen unknown. The record originates from a study of cytomegalovirus exposure and HLA in healthy donors. Study in general: Counted in an early data release were approximately 85 million unique TCRs from HLA-typed donors.

Study-wide results and limits: A few V segments could not be told apart, such as TRBV6-2 and TRBV6-3, and were left out.

Germline CDR1 reads MGHDK; CDR2 reads SYGVNS. V lost 2 bases and J lost 2; bases outside the gene matches: 7. The CDR3 has 16 residues. Researchers ran the PCR with 60 Vbeta and 13 Jbeta primers. The table came from immunoSEQ multiplex PCR; TCRdb's copy has only in-frame clones and leaves some out. In the table there are some 160,000 clones, 65% to 85% of which are singletons. Sequencing used PBMCs. This TCR came from a male donor in good health and CMV-seronegative. The V call is TRBV25-1, the J call TRBJ2-3; TRBD2 agrees at 7 bases. DNA of the CDR3: TGTGCCAGCAGTGAACACCGGGACTACCTCACAGATACGCAGTATTTT. Translated, it gives CASSEHRDYLTDTQYF.